The entry below describes one TCR beta chain. This entry comes from a study of blood T cell repertoires in COVID-19. Repertoires were generated with immunoSEQ multiplex PCR, while TCRdb's copy carries only in-frame clones and drops some. The repertoire holds around 260,000 clones, with around 82% as singletons. V was cut by 1 base and J by 7 bases, with 16 bases left in between. The CDR3 spans 15 residues. Per the germline V gene, CDR1 is LGHNA and CDR2 is YNFKEQ. The receptor's source is a woman aged 45-59 years who had recovered from COVID-19. The chain uses TRBV4-2 and TRBJ2-5, with D possibly matching TRBD2 (6 bases). Material for sequencing was peripheral blood. The chain's CDR3 is CASSQGDPGVATQYF. CDR3 in DNA: TGTGCCAGCAGCCAAGGAGATCCGGGGGTAGCGACCCAGTACTTC.